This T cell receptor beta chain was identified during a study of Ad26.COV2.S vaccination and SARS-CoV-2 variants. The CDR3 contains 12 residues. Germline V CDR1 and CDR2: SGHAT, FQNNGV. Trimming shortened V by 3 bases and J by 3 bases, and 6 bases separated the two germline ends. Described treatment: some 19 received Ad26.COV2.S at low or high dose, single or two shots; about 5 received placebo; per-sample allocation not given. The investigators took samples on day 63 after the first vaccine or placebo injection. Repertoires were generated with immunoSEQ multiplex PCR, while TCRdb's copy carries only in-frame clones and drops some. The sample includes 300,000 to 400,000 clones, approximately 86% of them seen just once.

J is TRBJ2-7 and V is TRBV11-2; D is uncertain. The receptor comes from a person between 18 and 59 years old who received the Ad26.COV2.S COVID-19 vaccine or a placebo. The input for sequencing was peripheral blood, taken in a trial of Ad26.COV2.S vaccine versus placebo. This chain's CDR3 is CASSFNSYEQYF. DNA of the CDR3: TGTGCCAGCAGCTTTAACAGCTACGAGCAGTACTTC. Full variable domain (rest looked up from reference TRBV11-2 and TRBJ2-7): EAGVAQSPRYKIIEKRQSVAFWCNPISGHATLYWYQQILGQGPKLLIQFQNNGVVDDSQLPKDRFSAERLKGVDSTLKIQPAKLEDSAVYLCASSFNSYEQYFGPGTRLTVT.